This T cell receptor (beta chain) was recorded in a study of spatial heterogeneity in lung cancer. Background on the study: 72 TRACERx patients with early, untreated non-small cell lung cancer donated samples. Follow-up PBMC samples were sequenced when available, at a median of about two years after resection. Fewer alpha-chain than beta-chain sequences were consistently detected. On average, each unique TCR and UMI combination appeared more than ten times in raw reads.

Time point meaning: blood at routine non-recurrence follow-up after resection. Sequencing covered unsorted whole RNA taken from tumor, nontumor lung or frozen PBMC. TCRdb fed the 5' RACE reads into MiXCR, producing one record per CDR3 protein. The profile shows 25,000 or so distinct CDR3 sequences, less than 6% of them singletons. The sample holds a few counts of this clonotype. CDR3 length equals 14 residues. The V end was cut by 5 bases, the J end by 2 bases, with 12 bases between. In germline, CDR1 is SGHTA, CDR2 FQGNSA. This TCR derives from a male donor with early-stage non-small cell lung cancer. The rearrangement uses TRBV7-2 and TRBJ2-5; perhaps D is TRBD1 or TRBD2 (5 bases each). The sequencing here drew on PBMCs, taken at follow-up. Written as DNA, the CDR3 is TGTGCCAGCAGCCCCGGGGCGGTACAAGAGACCCAGTACTTC. Translating it yields CASSPGAVQETQYF.